The 27 T cell receptor beta chains in this list originate from one sample, sequenced in a study of T cells in Graves' hyperthyroidism and ophthalmopathy. The investigators amplified TCR beta CDR3 regions from RNA transcripts. HTBI primers were used for first-round RT-PCR of the TCR CDR3. TCRdb fed the multiplex PCR reads into MiXCR, producing one record per CDR3 protein. The sample records hundreds of thousands of distinct CDR3 sequences, roughly 50% being singletons. The sequencing sample was made of peripheral blood or thyroid tissue (not recorded which). The receptors derive from a woman aged 18-30 years with Graves' hyperthyroidism.

The V call is TRBV7-2, the J call TRBJ1-3; tentatively, D is TRBD1 (6 bases). Trimming took off 5 bases at V and 4 bases at J, with 12 bases between the two ends. CDR3 length: 14 residues. CDR1 is SGHTA and CDR2 is FQGNSA in the germline V gene. Here the CDR3 DNA reads TGTGCCAGCAGCCAACCAGGGGTCGGAAACACCATATATTTT. Residues: CASSQPGVGNTIYF.

This clonotype was detected ten times or more. J is TRBJ2-3 and V is TRBV25-1; 7 bases agree with TRBD1. From germline, CDR1 is MGHDK and CDR2 SYGVNS. The CDR3 has 13 residues. Germline trimming cut 5 bases from V and 4 bases from J; bases unmatched to any gene: 3. Here the CDR3 reads CASSSTGADTQYF. Here the CDR3 DNA reads TGTGCCAGCAGTTCCACAGGGGCAGATACGCAGTATTTT.

This clonotype has only a few counts. This chain connects TRBV7-2 to TRBJ1-1; D perhaps matches TRBD1 (6 bases). Trimming shortened V by 11 bases and J by 4 bases, and 14 bases separated the two germline ends. Germline values: CDR1 SGHTA, CDR2 FQGNSA. This CDR3 is built from 12 residues. The CDR3 coding sequence is TGTGCCTGGAGGGGGTTCAGCACTGAAGCTTTCTTT. Protein sequence: CAWRGFSTEAFF.

The chain employs TRBV29-1 and TRBJ2-3, with D perhaps being TRBD1 or TRBD2 (6 bases each). The CDR3 has 13 residues. Trimming removed 6 bases from V and 4 bases from J, with 14 bases in between. Germline CDR1 SQVTM, CDR2 ANQGSEA. The CDR3 sequence is CSVGTGGADTQYF. In DNA, the CDR3 is TGCAGCGTGGGGACCGGGGGCGCAGATACGCAGTATTTT.

The chain combines TRBV29-1 with TRBJ1-5; 8 bases align to TRBD1. The CDR3 is 13 amino acids. From germline, CDR1 is SQVTM and CDR2 ANQGSEA. V lost 5 bases and J lost 7; bases outside the gene matches: 7. CDR3 bases: TGCAGCGTTCCCCCACAGGGGGGGCAGCCCCAGCATTTT. Translating gives CSVPPQGGQPQHF.

This clonotype was seen just once. The gene calls are TRBV5-1 and TRBJ1-5, with D unclear. This CDR3 region has 15 residues. Germline loops: CDR1 SGHRS, CDR2 YFSETQ. The ends were cut back, 0 bases at V and 3 bases at J, with 10 bases in the middle. CDR3 DNA sequence: TGCGCCAGCAGCTTGGAAGGGTCTCCCAATCAGCCCCAGCATTTT. Amino acid sequence: CASSLEGSPNQPQHF. Complete variable domain (other parts from reference TRBV5-1 and TRBJ1-5): KAGVTQTPRYLIKTRGQQVTLSCSPISGHRSVSWYQQTPGQGLQFLFEYFSETQRNKGNFPGRFSGRQFSNSRSEMNVSTLELGDSALYLCASSLEGSPNQPQHFGDGTRLSIL.

This clonotype was seen repeatedly, ten times or more. The chain carries TRBV10-3 and TRBJ2-7; D gene uncertain. Germline V gene data show CDR1 as ENHRY and CDR2 as SYGVKD. The V end was cut by 2 bases, the J end by 1 base, with 9 bases between. The CDR3 length is 14 residues. The CDR3: CAISEMGPSYEQYF. CDR3 coding DNA: TGTGCCATCAGTGAGATGGGCCCGTCCTACGAGCAGTACTTC.

A word on this clonotype: A much larger clone lies a single base off, so this may be a read error. The gene calls are TRBV25-1 and TRBJ1-4, with D perhaps matching TRBD1 (5 bases). From germline, CDR1 is MGHDK and CDR2 SYGVNS. CDR3 length equals 13 residues. Trimming took 7 bases from V and 8 from J, leaving 14 bases between them. CDR3 sequence reads: CASTGQGWEKLFF. In DNA, the CDR3 is TGTGCCAGCACCGGACAAGGCTGGGAAAAACTGTTTTTT.

This clonotype was picked up many times. One end of the junction varies from germline; a read error may be responsible. The genes are TRBV7-8 and TRBJ2-5, with no clear D. The CDR3 extends over 16 amino acids. Germline V gene lookup returns CDR1 SGHVS and CDR2 FQNEAQ. CDR3 DNA: TGTGCCAGCAGCTTATTTGGGCAGATGGGCCAAGGGACCCAGTACTTC. Its translation: CASSLFGQMGQGTQYF.

The rearrangement joins TRBV29-1 to TRBJ2-7, with D perhaps matching TRBD2 (6 bases). The V gene's germline CDR1 is SQVTM and CDR2 ANQGSEA. The CDR3 is 10 residues long. This chain's CDR3 is CSERGYEQYF. CDR3 nucleotides: TGCAGTGAACGGGGGTACGAGCAGTACTTC.

This clonotype was found a few times. V usage is TRBV20-1 and J usage is TRBJ2-7, with 8 positions matching TRBD2. The ends lost 2 bases at V and 3 bases at J; junction bases unmatched: 9. Germline V gives CDR1 DFQATT, CDR2 SNEGSKA (reference sequence). The CDR3 totals 15 residues. The CDR3 sequence is CSARRGGSGNYEQYF. The CDR3 nucleotides read TGCAGTGCTAGACGTGGGGGTAGCGGGAACTACGAGCAGTACTTC.

This clonotype has ten or more counts. J is TRBJ1-1 and V is TRBV15; maybe TRBD1 (5 bases). The CDR3 spans 11 residues. V lost 5 bases and J 7 bases, leaving 8 bases between the germline ends. Germline V gene data show CDR1 as LNHNV and CDR2 as YYDKDF (reference sequence). CDR3 amino acids: CATSVGLEAFF. CDR3 DNA sequence: TGTGCCACCAGCGTGGGGCTTGAAGCTTTCTTT.

The chain links TRBV20-1 to TRBJ2-7; TRBD2 matches 9 bases. J was trimmed by 1 base and V by 2 bases; bases with no gene match: 9. Germline V gene lookup returns CDR1 DFQATT and CDR2 SNEGSKA (reference sequence). The CDR3 is made up of 16 amino acids. The CDR3 region is CSARSQDSGSSYEQYF. In DNA, the CDR3 is TGCAGTGCTAGATCACAAGATAGCGGGAGTTCCTACGAGCAGTACTTC.

J is TRBJ2-7 and V is TRBV15; 11 bases align to TRBD1. Germline V gene sequence: CDR1 LNHNV, CDR2 YYDKDF (reference sequence). The trim removed 5 bases at V and 5 bases at J, leaving 5 bases unmatched. The CDR3 is 14 amino acids. The CDR3 sequence is CATSPRTGGNEQYF. The CDR3 coding sequence is TGTGCCACCAGCCCACGGACAGGGGGCAACGAGCAGTACTTC.

The J gene is TRBJ1-5, the V gene TRBV7-2, with D tentatively TRBD1 (6 bases). This CDR3 is built from 17 residues. Germline CDR1 and CDR2: SGHTA and FQGNSA. Deletions cut 5 bases from V and 2 bases from J, with 19 bases between. The CDR3 here is CASSQDPVGQRNQPQHF. The CDR3 nucleotides are TGTGCCAGCAGCCAAGATCCGGTCGGACAGCGCAATCAGCCCCAGCATTTT.

A note on this clonotype: The junction and the germline gene differ at one end; a read error may be behind it. The rearrangement uses TRBV2 and TRBJ1-4; D gene unclear. Germline assignment: CDR1 SNHLY and CDR2 FYNNEI. This CDR3 is 9 amino acids long. The CDR3 spells CASSEGREF. CDR3 DNA sequence: TGTGCCAGCAGTGAGGGCCGGGAGTTT.

The chain joins TRBV15 to TRBJ2-7, with TRBD2 matching over 7 bases. Germline V CDR1 and CDR2: LNHNV, YYDKDF (reference sequence). This CDR3 contains 14 residues. V gave up 0 bases and J gave up 7 bases; unmatched junction bases: 6. The CDR3 DNA follows: TGTGCCACCAGCAGAGATACGTACGGGGGGGAGCAGTACTTC. This encodes CATSRDTYGGEQYF.

About this clonotype itself: At one of its ends the junction is not consistent with the germline gene, which may arise from a read error. The V and J genes are TRBV5-1 and TRBJ2-5; possibly TRBD1 or TRBD2 for D (5 bases each). CDR3 size: 15 residues. CDR1 is SGHRS, CDR2 YFSETQ, per germline. The CDR3 is CASSPPGTIQETQYF. The CDR3 DNA reads TGTGCCAGCAGCCCCCCCGGGACCATACAAGAGACCCAGTACTTC.

This clonotype was seen repeatedly, ten times or more. The chain has TRBV24-1 and TRBJ1-2; 8 bases map to TRBD1. Germline V CDR1 and CDR2: KGHDR, SFDVKD. The CDR3 length is 15 residues. The V and J ends lost 4 bases and 2 bases, in that order; junction bases with no gene match: 5. The CDR3: CATSDSGTGNYGYTF. In nucleotides, the CDR3 is TGTGCCACCAGTGACTCCGGGACAGGCAACTATGGCTACACCTTC.

This clonotype was seen more than once but under ten times. This chain links TRBV14 with TRBJ2-5; TRBD2 matches at 7 bases. There are 15 residues in the CDR3. Germline CDR1 is SGHDN and CDR2 is FVKESK. With 2 bases clipped from V and 3 bases from J, the junction kept 6 bases outside the gene matches. The CDR3 DNA is TGTGCCAGCAGCCAAATCGGGCTAGCGGAAGAGACCCAGTACTTC. This gives the protein CASSQIGLAEETQYF.

This clonotype was counted a few times. A read error may be the cause here, since a much bigger clone is one base away. This sequence joins TRBV29-1 and TRBJ2-2; TRBD2 is a possible D gene (6 bases). The V and J ends lost 3 bases and 1 base respectively, with 9 bases between them. The CDR3 loop spans 14 amino acids. CDR1 is SQVTM and CDR2 is ANQGSEA in the germline V gene. The CDR3: CSVEGRGNTGELFF. The CDR3 DNA reads as TGCAGCGTTGAGGGGCGGGGGAACACCGGGGAGCTGTTTTTT.

This rearrangement joins TRBV20-1 to TRBJ2-7; 9 bases match TRBD2. The CDR3 runs 15 residues. Germline values: CDR1 DFQATT, CDR2 SNEGSKA (reference sequence). The ends lost 2 bases at V and 2 bases at J; junction bases unmatched: 7. The CDR3 sequence is CSARSGLATTYEQYF. In DNA form, the CDR3 reads TGCAGTGCTAGATCGGGACTAGCCACCACCTACGAGCAGTACTTC.

Here the CDR3 DNA reads TGTGCCAGCAGTTACCTGGAGGGCGGGGAGCTGTTTTTT. The encoded protein is CASSYLEGGELFF. The chain employs TRBV6-5 and TRBJ2-2; the D gene is possibly TRBD2 (6 bases). Germline V gives CDR1 MNHEY, CDR2 SVGAGI. Trimming pared 2 bases from V and 7 bases from J, leaving 8 bases between. The CDR3 runs to 13 residues.

Notes on this clonotype: Being one base from a much bigger clone, this may be a read error. The J gene is TRBJ2-7, the V gene TRBV2; D gene uncertain. CDR3 length: 15 amino acids. Looked up from germline, CDR1 is SNHLY and CDR2 is FYNNEI. CDR3 sequence: CATSEAKDLRLEQYF. CDR3 sequence (DNA): TGTGCCACCAGTGAAGCTAAGGACCTGAGACTCGAGCAGTACTTC.

This clonotype was detected ten times or more. This chain links TRBV20-1 with TRBJ2-7; the D is unclear. Trimming shortened V by 4 bases and J by 2 bases, and 6 bases separated the two germline ends. Per the germline V gene, CDR1 is DFQATT and CDR2 is SNEGSKA (reference sequence). The CDR3 is 11 amino acids. The CDR3 sequence is CSATVTYEQYF. CDR3 coding DNA: TGCAGTGCTACAGTCACCTACGAGCAGTACTTC.

In its sample, this clonotype was seen a few times. The J gene is TRBJ2-7, the V gene TRBV6-6; 7 nucleotides agree with TRBD1. This CDR3 has 14 residues. From germline, CDR1 is MNHNY and CDR2 SVGAGI (reference sequence). V dropped 5 bases and J dropped 5; count of bases not matched to a gene: 9. CDR3 in DNA: TGTGCCAGCAGTCACCCGGGACAGCACCACGAGCAGTACTTC. It encodes CASSHPGQHHEQYF.

The chain has TRBV24-1 and TRBJ2-7, with unresolved D. V was trimmed by 0 bases and J by 6 bases, leaving 8 bases between them. The CDR3 covers 13 residues. Germline CDR1 and CDR2: KGHDR and SFDVKD. The CDR3 reads CATSDLNESEQYF. The CDR3 region has the DNA TGTGCCACCAGTGATTTGAACGAGAGCGAGCAGTACTTC.